This is a list of T cell receptor beta chains from one sample in a study of cytomegalovirus exposure and HLA in healthy donors. Profiling relied on immunoSEQ multiplex PCR, and the TCRdb table lists in-frame clones only, not all of them. The sample yields about 130,000 clones, just under 90% seen once. The sequenced sample was PBMCs. These receptors were taken from a woman between 25 and 40 years old in good health and CMV-seropositive. The CDR3 runs from the conserved cysteine through the conserved F or W. A D gene is named only where the DNA matches it firmly. Where a row states a size, it is once, few, many or the class of an expanded clone; other rows omit it.

d_call j_call clone_size v_call cdr3_nt cdr3_aa
TRBD1 TRBJ1-1 - TRBV19 TGTGCCAGTAGCAAACAGGGGCGGAACACTGAAGCTTTCTTT CASSKQGRNTEAFF
TRBD1 TRBJ1-5 - TRBV27 TGTGCCAGCAGTTCCGGGACAGGGAATCAGCCCCAGCATTTT CASSSGTGNQPQHF
- TRBJ2-7 - TRBV27 TGTGCCAGCAGTTTAGGGGGGATGACCTACGAGCAGTACTTC CASSLGGMTYEQYF
- TRBJ2-7 once TRBV14 TGTGCCAGCAGCCTTGACGACCGGGACGAGCAGTACTTC CASSLDDRDEQYF
TRBD1 TRBJ1-2 once TRBV19 TGTGCCAGTAGTATCCTTGGGACAGGGGGAAGGGGCTACACCTTC CASSILGTGGRGYTF
TRBD2 TRBJ2-5 once TRBV5-6 TGTGCCAGCAGCAGGACTAGCGGGACAGAGACCCAGTACTTC CASSRTSGTETQYF
TRBD2 TRBJ2-7 once TRBV7-9 TGTGCCAGCAGCAGCCGGGAGGGGGAATACGAGCAGTACTTC CASSSREGEYEQYF
- TRBJ1-1 - TRBV7-8 TGTGCCAGCAGCTTAGTTGGAACAGGGACTGAAGCTTTCTTT CASSLVGTGTEAFF
TRBD2 TRBJ2-1 - TRBV10-2 TGCGCCAGCAGTGAGGTAGCGGGGGGTGAGCAGTTCTTC CASSEVAGGEQFF
- TRBJ2-7 once TRBV7-9 TGTGCCAGCAGCTTAGAGGCGGGGAGAGGGACCTACGAGCAGTACTTC CASSLEAGRGTYEQYF
- TRBJ1-1 - TRBV6-1 TGTGCCAGCAGTGAAGGGGGAGCAATTGAAGCTTTCTTT CASSEGGAIEAFF
TRBD1 TRBJ1-2 - TRBV11-2 TGTGCCAGCAGCCCCCTCGCGGGACAGGGAGTCTATGGCTACACCTTC CASSPLAGQGVYGYTF
- TRBJ1-1 - TRBV5-1 TGCGCCAGCAGCTTGGGTTGGGAGCACAGGGACACTGAAGCTTTCTTT CASSLGWEHRDTEAFF
TRBD1 TRBJ2-7 - TRBV27 TGTGCCAGCAGTTTTGGCCGTAGGACAGGGTTCAACTCCTACGAGCAGTACTTC CASSFGRRTGFNSYEQYF
- TRBJ1-5 - TRBV27 TGTGCCAGCAGTTTTCGACAGGGCAATCAGCCCCAGCATTTT CASSFRQGNQPQHF
TRBD1 TRBJ2-1 - TRBV5-1 TGCGCCAGCAGCTTGGGCGACAGGGCAAACAATGAGCAGTTCTTC CASSLGDRANNEQFF
TRBD1 TRBJ2-5 - TRBV2 TGTGCCAGCAGGGGACAGGGAGCTGGAAAGACCCAGTACTTC CASRGQGAGKTQYF
- TRBJ2-5 once TRBV28 TGTGCCAGCAGCGATTATTCTAAAGAGACCCAGTACTTC CASSDYSKETQYF
- TRBJ1-3 - TRBV7-8 TGTGCCAGCAGCTTAGGGACGACAGGTTTCTCTGGAAACACCATATATTTT CASSLGTTGFSGNTIYF